Following are 3 T cell receptor beta chains from one sample sequenced in a study of post-analysis software for immune sequencing data (dated by TCRdb to between 2014 and 2016). General conclusions and limits of the study: Patients showed significantly higher frequencies than controls for a handful of TRBV segments, among them TRBV5-6, TRBV5-1 and TRBV20-1.

Receptor amplification or capture employed PCR. The run used an Illumina HiSeq 2500. To reduce PCR and sequencing biases, unique molecular identifiers were built into the TCR beta cDNA libraries. TCRdb handled the public reads itself, with Q25 trimming in fastp and clone calling in MiXCR, and kept productive beta chains. Each record represents a unique CDR3 protein, reported with the most common genes and DNA among its rows. The sample table holds about 760,000 distinct CDR3 sequences, of which less than 35% were seen once. The ten top clones hold around 0.6% of the sample. Which antigens these TCRs recognize remains unknown. Specimen: blood. The receptor set was obtained from a girl between 10 and 17 years old with multiple sclerosis.

The chain combines TRBV20-1 with TRBJ2-1; TRBD1 or TRBD2 may be the D gene (5 bases each). Trimming removed 3 bases from V and 1 base from J, with 10 bases in between. This CDR3 has 14 residues. Looked up from germline, CDR1 is DFQATT and CDR2 is SNEGSKA (reference sequence). The CDR3 here is CSASPGASYNEQFF. CDR3 DNA sequence: TGCAGTGCTAGTCCCGGGGCGTCCTACAATGAGCAGTTCTTC.

In regard to this clonotype: The CDR3 carries no conserved terminal phenylalanine or tryptophan, so it likely arises from a read error. The chain combines TRBV15 with TRBJ2-5, with 8 bases fitting TRBD1. Germline CDR1 reads LNHNV; CDR2 reads YYDKDF (reference sequence). Trimming at V came to 3 bases and at J to 4 bases, leaving 4 bases not matched to a gene. The CDR3 is 14 amino acids. The CDR3 region has the DNA TGTGCCACCAGCAGGGACAGGGCGGTAGAGACCCAGTACTTA. Its protein is CATSRDRAVETQYL.

This clonotype has a handful of counts. The chain combines TRBV5-6 with TRBJ1-4, with 9 nucleotides matching TRBD1. Per germline, CDR1 SGHDT and CDR2 YYEEEE. With V trimmed by 3 bases and J by 7 bases, 7 bases remained unmatched. This CDR3 spans 15 amino acids. The CDR3 protein is CASSSEQDRGEKLFF. CDR3 bases: TGTGCCAGCAGCTCGGAGCAGGACAGGGGTGAAAAACTGTTTTTT.